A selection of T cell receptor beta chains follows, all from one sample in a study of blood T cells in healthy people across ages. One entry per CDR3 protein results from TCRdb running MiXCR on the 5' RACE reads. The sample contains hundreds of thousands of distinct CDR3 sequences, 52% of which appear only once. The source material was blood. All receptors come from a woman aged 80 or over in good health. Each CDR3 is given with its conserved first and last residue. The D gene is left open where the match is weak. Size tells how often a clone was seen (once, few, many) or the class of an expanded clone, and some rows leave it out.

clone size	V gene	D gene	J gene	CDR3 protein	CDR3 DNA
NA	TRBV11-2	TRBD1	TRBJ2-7	CTSSLTPGQGFDEQYF	TGTACCAGCAGCCTTACTCCGGGACAGGGTTTCGACGAGCAGTACTTC
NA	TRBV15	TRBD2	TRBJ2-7	CATSIMGGYEQYF	TGTGCCACCAGCATAATGGGGGGGTACGAGCAGTACTTC
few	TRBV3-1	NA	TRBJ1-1	CASSQLAACEAFF	TGTGCCAGCAGCCAGTTAGCAGCTTGTGAAGCTTTCTTT
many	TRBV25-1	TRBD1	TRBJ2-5	CASSGQGAGQETQYF	TGTGCCAGCAGTGGACAGGGGGCAGGTCAAGAGACCCAGTACTTC
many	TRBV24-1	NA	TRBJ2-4	CATSANYGKNIQYF	TGTGCCACCAGTGCTAACTATGGCAAAAACATTCAGTACTTC
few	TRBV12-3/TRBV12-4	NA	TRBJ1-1	CASSLLAAAFF	TGTGCCAGCAGTTTGCTCGCCGCAGCTTTCTTT
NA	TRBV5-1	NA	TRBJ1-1	CASSLGPDTEAFF	TGCGCCAGCAGCTTGGGGCCGGATACTGAAGCTTTCTTT
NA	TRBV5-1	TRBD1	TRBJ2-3	CASSLVTGGTDTQYF	TGCGCCAGCAGCTTGGTTACAGGGGGCACAGATACGCAGTATTTT
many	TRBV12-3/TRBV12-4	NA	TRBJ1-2	CASSLLLTFNYGYTF	TGTGCCAGCAGCCTCCTCCTGACCTTTAACTATGGCTACACCTTC
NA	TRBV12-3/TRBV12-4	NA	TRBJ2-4	CASSLTRAARGIQYF	TGTGCCAGCAGTTTAACGAGGGCGGCCCGAGGTATTCAGTACTTC
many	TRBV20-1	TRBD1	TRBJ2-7	CSATTGVSEQYF	TGCAGTGCTACCACAGGGGTTAGCGAGCAGTACTTC
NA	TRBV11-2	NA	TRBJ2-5	CASSYRHGLETQYF	TGTGCCAGCAGCTACCGGCACGGACTAGAGACCCAGTACTTC
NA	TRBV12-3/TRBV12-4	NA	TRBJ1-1	CASSLAEAQAFF	TGTGCCAGCAGTTTAGCGGAGGCTCAAGCTTTCTTT
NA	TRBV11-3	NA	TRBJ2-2	CASSSHRVTGELFF	TGTGCCAGCAGCTCGCACAGGGTCACCGGGGAGCTGTTTTTT
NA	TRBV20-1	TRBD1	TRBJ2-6	CSASGDRGNGANVLTF	TGCAGTGCTAGTGGAGACAGGGGTAATGGGGCCAACGTCCTGACTTTC
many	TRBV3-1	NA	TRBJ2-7	CASSQEAGSHEQYF	TGTGCCAGCAGCCAAGAGGCAGGGTCCCACGAGCAGTACTTC
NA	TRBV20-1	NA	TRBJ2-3	CSARDQLLLSTDAQYF	TGCAGTGCTAGAGATCAACTACTACTGAGCACAGATGCGCAGTATTTT
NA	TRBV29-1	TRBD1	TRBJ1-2	CSVERSGGGYTF	TGCAGCGTTGAAAGATCAGGGGGTGGCTACACCTTC
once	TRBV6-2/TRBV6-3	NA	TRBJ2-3	CASSRFSAGGPYTQYF	TGTGCCAGCAGCCGCTTTTCGGCAGGAGGGCCGTATACGCAGTATTTT
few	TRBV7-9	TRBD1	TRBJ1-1	CASSASTGVNTEAFF	TGTGCCAGCAGCGCTTCGACAGGGGTGAACACTGAAGCTTTCTTT
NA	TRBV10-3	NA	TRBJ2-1	CAISESRLYNEQFF	TGTGCCATCAGTGAGTCACGGTTATACAATGAGCAGTTCTTC
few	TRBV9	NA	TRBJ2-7	CASSVLTEPYEQYF	TGTGCCAGCAGCGTGCTGACAGAGCCCTACGAGCAGTACTTC
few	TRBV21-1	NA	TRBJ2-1	CASSKEGRQGLDEQFF	TGTGCCAGCAGCAAAGAGGGCCGACAGGGTTTGGATGAGCAGTTCTTC
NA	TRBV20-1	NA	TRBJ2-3	CSARDAAGGTPDTQYF	TGCAGTGCTAGAGATGCAGCCGGGGGAACTCCAGATACGCAGTATTTT
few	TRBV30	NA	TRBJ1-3	CAWSFSGSGNTIYF	TGTGCCTGGAGTTTTTCGGGCTCTGGAAACACCATATATTTT
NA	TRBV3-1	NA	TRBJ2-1	CASSLGPTSREQFF	TGTGCCAGCAGCCTAGGCCCTACTAGTCGTGAGCAGTTCTTC
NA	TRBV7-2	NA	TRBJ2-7	CASSLQGAETYEQYF	TGTGCCAGCAGCTTACAAGGGGCCGAAACCTACGAGCAGTACTTC
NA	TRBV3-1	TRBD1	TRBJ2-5	CASRTGAVETQYF	TGTGCCAGCAGGACAGGGGCGGTAGAGACCCAGTACTTC
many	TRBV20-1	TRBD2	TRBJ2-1	CSARDLAGAYNEQFF	TGCAGTGCTAGAGATCTAGCGGGAGCCTACAATGAGCAGTTCTTC
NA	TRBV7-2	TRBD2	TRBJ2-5	CASSPFTAGGQETQYF	TGTGCCAGCAGTCCTTTTACAGCGGGGGGGCAGGAGACCCAGTACTTC
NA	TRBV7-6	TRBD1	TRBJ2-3	CASSLVGQGGRTDTQYF	TGTGCCAGCAGCTTAGTGGGACAGGGTGGGCGCACAGATACGCAGTATTTT
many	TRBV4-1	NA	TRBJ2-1	CASSQAAGSRSYNEQFF	TGCGCCAGCAGCCAAGCGGCGGGGTCAAGATCCTACAATGAGCAGTTCTTC
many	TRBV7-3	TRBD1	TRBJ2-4	CASSQMGQQSNIQYF	TGTGCCAGCAGTCAAATGGGACAGCAGTCCAACATTCAGTACTTC
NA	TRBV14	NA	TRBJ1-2	CASSQVPGGYTF	TGTGCCAGCAGCCAAGTTCCGGGAGGCTACACCTTC
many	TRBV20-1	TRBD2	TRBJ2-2	CSARDILAGDPGELFF	TGCAGTGCTAGAGATATTCTAGCGGGAGATCCCGGGGAGCTGTTTTTT
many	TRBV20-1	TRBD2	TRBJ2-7	CSAPPHSSGFGYEQYF	TGCAGTGCTCCCCCCCATTCTAGCGGGTTTGGCTACGAGCAGTACTTC
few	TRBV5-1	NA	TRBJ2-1	CASSLGRGDEQFF	TGTGCCAGCAGCTTAGGAAGGGGCGATGAGCAGTTCTTC
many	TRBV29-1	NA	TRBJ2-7	CSASGDGKNYEQYF	TGCAGCGCCTCGGGGGACGGAAAGAACTACGAGCAGTACTTC
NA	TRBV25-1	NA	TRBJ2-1	CASREERAVSYNEQFF	TGTGCCAGCAGAGAAGAGAGGGCGGTCTCCTACAATGAGCAGTTCTTC
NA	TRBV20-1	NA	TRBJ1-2	CSAPLGSPRGYGYTF	TGCAGTGCCCCTCTAGGTTCCCCCAGGGGCTATGGCTACACCTTC
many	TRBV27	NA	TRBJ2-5	CASSSANQETQYF	TGTGCCAGCAGTTCCGCCAACCAAGAGACCCAGTACTTC
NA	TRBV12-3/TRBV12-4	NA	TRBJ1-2	CASSLGILTGGYTF	TGTGCCAGTTCGTTGGGGATTCTCACGGGTGGCTACACCTTC
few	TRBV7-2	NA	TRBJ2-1	CASSLSGPAGYNEQFF	TGTGCCAGCAGCTTATCAGGTCCAGCGGGCTACAATGAGCAGTTCTTC
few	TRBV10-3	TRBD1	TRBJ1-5	CAISSGQGNQPQHF	TGTGCCATCAGTTCCGGACAGGGAAATCAGCCCCAGCATTTT
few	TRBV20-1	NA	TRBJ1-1	CSAPLGAGTAFF	TGCAGTGCTCCCCTCGGGGCAGGGACCGCTTTCTTT
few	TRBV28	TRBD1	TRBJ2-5	CASSSTVQGLAETQYF	TGTGCCAGCAGTTCCACGGTACAGGGGTTGGCTGAGACCCAGTACTTC
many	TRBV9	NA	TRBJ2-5	CASSLSGSEETQYF	TGTGCCAGCAGCCTCTCCGGGTCGGAAGAGACCCAGTACTTC
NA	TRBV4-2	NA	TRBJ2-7	CASSQVSGDSYEQYF	TGTGCCAGCAGCCAAGTAAGCGGAGACTCCTACGAGCAGTACTTC
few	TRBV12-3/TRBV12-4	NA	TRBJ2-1	CASSFAGPRSYNEQFF	TGTGCCAGCAGTTTTGCGGGGCCTAGGTCCTACAATGAGCAGTTCTTC
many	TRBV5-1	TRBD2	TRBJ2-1	CASSLDLAGSYNEQFF	TGCGCCAGCAGCTTGGACCTAGCGGGGTCCTACAATGAGCAGTTCTTC